The subject of this entry is one TCR beta chain. Its specificity is unknown. V was trimmed by 0 bases and J by 5 bases, leaving 8 bases between them. The CDR3 is made up of 13 amino acids. Germline lookup yields CDR1 SGDLS and CDR2 YYNGEE. This record comes from a study of graft-versus-host responses after intestinal transplantation. Overall study: Recipients got multivisceral, liver-intestinal, or isolated intestinal transplants. After anti-thymocyte globulin induction, recipients took tacrolimus and steroids for three to four years.

The table came from immunoSEQ multiplex PCR; TCRdb's copy has only in-frame clones and leaves some out. The profile shows some 45,000 clones, about 91% of them singletons. Study-level findings and limits: GvH clones surfaced in recipient marrow, some emerging earlier in ileum or blood. Allografts of one patient group, those with graft-donor T cell macrochimerism, had high graft-versus-host to host-versus-graft clonal ratios.

Sequencing was performed on PBMCs, taken 524 days after transplant. The chain carries TRBV9 and TRBJ2-5; D not resolved. This TCR was recovered from a human patient who received an intestinal transplant, so some T cells may come from the graft donor. The CDR3 bases are TGTGCCAGCAGCGTAGGAGGATGGGAGACCCAGTACTTC. Its translation is CASSVGGWETQYF.